This T cell receptor (beta chain) was identified in a study of T-cell reconstitution after alpha-beta-depleted transplantation in children. Germline loops: CDR1 SQVTM, CDR2 ANQGSEA. This CDR3 spans 14 amino acids. Trimming removed 6 bases at V and 1 base at J, with 15 bases between. Library preparation (for TCRbeta) was performed with unique molecular identifiers. MiXCR, run by TCRdb on the PCR reads, gives a single entry per CDR3 protein. This repertoire shows a few hundred thousand distinct CDR3 sequences, over 7% found once; its top ten account for about 9.1%. This clonotype was observed at least ten times. Its antigen is still unknown. The study's findings and limits: Surviving recipient cells, namely T cells and thymic progenitors, were the source of high day-60 TCRbeta diversity in some patients. Roughly two months post-transplant, alpha-beta T cells reportedly originated from several hundred graft clones that had expanded. Once a year had passed after transplant, T-cell counts and diversity came mostly from newly produced T cells.

The chain is built from TRBV29-1 and TRBJ2-5; D may match TRBD1 or TRBD2 (5 bases each). This sequence was found in a female patient aged 2 to 10 who had a stem cell transplant for Fanconi anemia, so the T cells may come from the graft donor. Sample: peripheral blood, taken 360 days after TCRalphabeta/CD19-depleted stem cell transplant. For the CDR3, the DNA is TGCAGCGTAAACACCAGGGACCCCCAAGAGACCCAGTACTTC. Protein sequence: CSVNTRDPQETQYF.